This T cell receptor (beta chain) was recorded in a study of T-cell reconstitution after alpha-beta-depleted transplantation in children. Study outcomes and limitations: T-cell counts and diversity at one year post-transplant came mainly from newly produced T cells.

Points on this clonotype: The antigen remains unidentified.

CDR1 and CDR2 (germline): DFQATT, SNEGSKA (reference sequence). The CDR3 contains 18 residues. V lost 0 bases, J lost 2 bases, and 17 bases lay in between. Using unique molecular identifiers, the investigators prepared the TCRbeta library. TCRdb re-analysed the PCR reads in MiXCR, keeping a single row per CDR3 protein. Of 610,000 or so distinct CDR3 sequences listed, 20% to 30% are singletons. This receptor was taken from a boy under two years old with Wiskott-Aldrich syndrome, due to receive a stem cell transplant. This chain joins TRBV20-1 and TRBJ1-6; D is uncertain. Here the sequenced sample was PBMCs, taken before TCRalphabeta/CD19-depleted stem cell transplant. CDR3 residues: CSARDLGPRAPYNSPLHF. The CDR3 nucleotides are TGCAGTGCTAGAGATCTTGGGCCTAGGGCCCCCTATAATTCACCCCTCCACTTT.